This T cell receptor beta chain derives from a study of cytomegalovirus exposure and HLA in healthy donors. Across the whole study: Around 80 million unique TCR sequences came from HLA-typed donors in an early release.

Germline V gene sequence: CDR1 MGHRA, CDR2 YSYEKL. V lost 3 bases, J lost 7 bases, and 11 bases stayed unmatched. The CDR3 loop spans 15 amino acids. This PCR relied on a set of 60 Vbeta primers and 13 Jbeta primers. The repertoire was sequenced with immunoSEQ multiplex PCR; TCRdb's copy has only in-frame clones and lacks some. This sample's table has under 200,000 clones. This chain links TRBV4-1 with TRBJ2-7; 8 bases are a match to TRBD1. The receptor's source is a man aged 30 to 45 in good health and CMV-seronegative. The sample comprised PBMCs. This chain's CDR3 is CASSHGQGPNIEQYF. In DNA form, the CDR3 reads TGCGCCAGCAGCCACGGACAGGGCCCGAATATAGAGCAGTACTTC.